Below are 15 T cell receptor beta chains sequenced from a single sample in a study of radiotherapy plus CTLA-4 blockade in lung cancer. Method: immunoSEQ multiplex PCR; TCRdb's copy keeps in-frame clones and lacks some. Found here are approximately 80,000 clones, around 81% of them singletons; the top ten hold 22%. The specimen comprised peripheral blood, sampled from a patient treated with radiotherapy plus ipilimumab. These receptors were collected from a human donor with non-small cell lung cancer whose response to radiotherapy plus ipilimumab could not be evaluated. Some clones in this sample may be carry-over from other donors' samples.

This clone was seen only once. The CDR3 loop reads CASSPTEAGYYEQYF. The DNA for the CDR3 is TGTGCCAGCAGCCCCACAGAGGCAGGGTACTACGAGCAGTACTTC. The rearrangement links TRBV7-6 to TRBJ2-5, with TRBD1 as a possible D gene (5 bases). The J call may be incorrect, as the DNA end agrees better with TRBJ2-7. The CDR3 sequence is 15 residues long. The germline gives CDR1 SGHVS, CDR2 FNYEAQ.

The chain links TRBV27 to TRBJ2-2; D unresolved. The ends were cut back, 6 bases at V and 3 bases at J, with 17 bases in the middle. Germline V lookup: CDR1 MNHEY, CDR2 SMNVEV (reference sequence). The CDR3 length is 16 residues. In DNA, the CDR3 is TGTGCCAGCAGCCCCCGACTCGCCTCCTACACCGGGGAGCTGTTTTTT. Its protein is CASSPRLASYTGELFF.

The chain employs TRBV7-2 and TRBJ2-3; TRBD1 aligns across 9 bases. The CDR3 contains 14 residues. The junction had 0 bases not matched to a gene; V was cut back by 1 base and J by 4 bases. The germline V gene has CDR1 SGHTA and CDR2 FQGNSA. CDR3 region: CASSLGQGADTQYF. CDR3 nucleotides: TGTGCCAGCAGCTTAGGACAGGGGGCAGATACGCAGTATTTT.

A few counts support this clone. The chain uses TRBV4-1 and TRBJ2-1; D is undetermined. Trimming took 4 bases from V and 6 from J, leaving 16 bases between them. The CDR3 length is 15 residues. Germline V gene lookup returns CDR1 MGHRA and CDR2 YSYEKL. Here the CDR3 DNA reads TGCGCCAGCAGCCCCCAGCTAGAGGCGAGCAATGAGCAGTTCTTC. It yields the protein CASSPQLEASNEQFF.

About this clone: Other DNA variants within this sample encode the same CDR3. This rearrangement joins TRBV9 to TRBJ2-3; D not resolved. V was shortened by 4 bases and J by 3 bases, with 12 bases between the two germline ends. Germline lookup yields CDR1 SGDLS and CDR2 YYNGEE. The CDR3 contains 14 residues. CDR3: CASSMNPGTDTQYF. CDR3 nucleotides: TGTGCCAGCAGCATGAATCCCGGGACAGATACGCAGTATTTT.

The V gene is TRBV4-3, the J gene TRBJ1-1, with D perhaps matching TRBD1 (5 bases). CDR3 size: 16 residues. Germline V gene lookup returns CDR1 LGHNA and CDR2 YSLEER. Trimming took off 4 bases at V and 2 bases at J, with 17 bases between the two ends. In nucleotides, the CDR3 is TGCGCCAGCAGCCTTTCTCGGGGGACCCCTAACACTGAAGCTTTCTTT. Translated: CASSLSRGTPNTEAFF.

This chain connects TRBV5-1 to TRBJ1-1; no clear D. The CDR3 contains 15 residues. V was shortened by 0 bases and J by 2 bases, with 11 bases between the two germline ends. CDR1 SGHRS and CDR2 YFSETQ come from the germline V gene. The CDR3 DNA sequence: TGCGCCAGCAGCTTGGGGGCAAGGATAAACACTGAAGCTTTCTTT. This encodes CASSLGARINTEAFF.

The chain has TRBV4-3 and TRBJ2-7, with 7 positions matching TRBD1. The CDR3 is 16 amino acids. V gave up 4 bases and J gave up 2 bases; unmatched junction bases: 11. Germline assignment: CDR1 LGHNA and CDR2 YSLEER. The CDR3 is CASSPALTRGTYEQYF. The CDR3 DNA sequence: TGCGCCAGCAGCCCCGCCCTTACCAGGGGGACCTACGAGCAGTACTTC.

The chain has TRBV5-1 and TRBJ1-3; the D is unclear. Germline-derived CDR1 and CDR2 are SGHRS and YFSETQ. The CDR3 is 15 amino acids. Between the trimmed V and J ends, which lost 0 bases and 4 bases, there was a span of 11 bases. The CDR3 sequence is CASSLGGVSGNTIYF. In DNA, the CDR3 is TGCGCCAGCAGCTTGGGCGGTGTGTCCGGAAACACCATATATTTT.

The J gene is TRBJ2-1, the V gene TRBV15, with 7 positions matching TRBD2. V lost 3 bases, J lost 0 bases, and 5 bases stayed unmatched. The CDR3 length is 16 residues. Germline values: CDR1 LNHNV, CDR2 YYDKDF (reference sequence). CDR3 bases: TGTGCCACCAGCAGCGAGCGGGGAAGCTCCTACAATGAGCAGTTCTTC. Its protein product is CATSSERGSSYNEQFF.

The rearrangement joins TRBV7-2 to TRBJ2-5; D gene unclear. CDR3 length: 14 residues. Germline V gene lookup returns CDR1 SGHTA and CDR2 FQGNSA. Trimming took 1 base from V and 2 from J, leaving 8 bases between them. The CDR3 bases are TGTGCCAGCAGCTTAGTAAAGAGACAAGAGACCCAGTACTTC. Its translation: CASSLVKRQETQYF.

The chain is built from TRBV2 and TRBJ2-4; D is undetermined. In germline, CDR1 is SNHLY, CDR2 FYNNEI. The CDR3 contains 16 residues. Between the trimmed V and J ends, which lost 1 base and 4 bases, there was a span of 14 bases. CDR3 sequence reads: CASSEGGRLSKNIQYF. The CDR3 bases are TGTGCCAGCAGTGAAGGAGGCCGCCTCAGTAAAAACATTCAGTACTTC.

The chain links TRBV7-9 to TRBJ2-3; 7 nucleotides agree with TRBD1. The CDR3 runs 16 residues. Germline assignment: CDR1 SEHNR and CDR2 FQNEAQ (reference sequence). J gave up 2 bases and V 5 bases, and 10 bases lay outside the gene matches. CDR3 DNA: TGTGCCAGCAGCCCTCCGGACAGGTCGTACACAGATACGCAGTATTTT. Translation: CASSPPDRSYTDTQYF.

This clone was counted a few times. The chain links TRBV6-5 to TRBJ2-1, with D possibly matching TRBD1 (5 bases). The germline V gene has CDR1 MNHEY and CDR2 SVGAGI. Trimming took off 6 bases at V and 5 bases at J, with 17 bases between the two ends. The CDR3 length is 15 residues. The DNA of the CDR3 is TGTGCCAGCAGCCGCACCTGGGGCTCTAACAATGAGCAGTTCTTC. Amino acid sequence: CASSRTWGSNNEQFF.

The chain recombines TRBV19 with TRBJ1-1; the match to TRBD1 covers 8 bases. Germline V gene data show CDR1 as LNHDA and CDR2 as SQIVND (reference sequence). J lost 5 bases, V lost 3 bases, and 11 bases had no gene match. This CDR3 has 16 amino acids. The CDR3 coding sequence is TGTGCCAGTAGTATCCCTGGACAGGGAGGAGGGACTGAAGCTTTCTTT. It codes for CASSIPGQGGGTEAFF. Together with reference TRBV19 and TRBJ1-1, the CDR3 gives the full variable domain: DGGITQSPKYLFRKEGQNVTLSCEQNLNHDAMYWYRQDPGQGLRLIYYSQIVNDFQKGDIAEGYSVSREKKESFPLTVTSAQKNPTAFYLCASSIPGQGGGTEAFFGQGTRLTVV.